This TCR beta chain was retrieved from a study of cytomegalovirus exposure and HLA in healthy donors. The PCR employed 60 Vbeta primers together with 13 Jbeta primers. The table came from immunoSEQ multiplex PCR; TCRdb's copy has only in-frame clones and leaves some out. The repertoire consists of 150,000 to 200,000 clones, with 65% to 90% occurring once and the leading ten covering about 2%. Details on this clone: Antigen: not known.

Germline CDR1 and CDR2: SGHTA and FQGNSA. V shed 2 bases, J shed 6 bases, and the junction held 9 bases outside the gene matches. This CDR3 region has 17 residues. Study findings and constraints: The number of N-insertions in an Asian-associated ancestry cluster was reportedly below the approximately 690-donor mean in a later analysis.

The sequence derives from a human donor in good health. Sequencing input: PBMCs. This chain connects TRBV7-2 to TRBJ2-1, with 11 bases matching TRBD2. CDR3: CASSLYTSGGLGNEQFF. The CDR3 DNA reads TGTGCCAGCAGCTTATATACTAGCGGGGGTTTGGGCAATGAGCAGTTCTTC. The variable domain in full, with the rest retrieved from reference TRBV7-2 and TRBJ2-1, is GAGVSQSPSNKVTEKGKDVELRCDPISGHTALYWYRQSLGQGLEFLIYFQGNSAPDKSGLPSDRFSAERTGGSVSTLTIQRTQQEDSAVYLCASSLYTSGGLGNEQFFGPGTRLTVL.